A single sample gave rise to the 8 T cell receptor beta chains below, sequenced in a study of CD4 T cells in relation to SARS-CoV-2 and coronaviruses. The assay was immunoSEQ multiplex PCR, and TCRdb's table has in-frame clones only and misses some. In the table there are 15,000 to 20,000 clones, around three quarters of which are singletons. The unexposed donors gave CD4+ T cells in about 2010-2018, prior to COVID-19. The cells were cultured for less than twelve days before CD4+ T cells were isolated. No cognate antigen is known for these TCRs. Sequences were obtained from CD4+ T cells from PBMCs, cultured in vitro. The receptors stem from a human donor in good health.

The rearrangement uses TRBV4-2 and TRBJ2-1; D is perhaps TRBD1 (5 bases). This CDR3 contains 11 residues. Between the trimmed V and J ends, which lost 4 bases and 10 bases, there was a span of 8 bases. Germline V CDR1 and CDR2: LGHNA, YNFKEQ. The CDR3 region has the DNA TGTGCCAGCAGCCTCCCAGGGGAGCAGTTCTTC. Encoded protein: CASSLPGEQFF.

This chain links TRBV10-3 with TRBJ2-1; a possible D gene is TRBD2 (5 bases). Per germline, CDR1 ENHRY and CDR2 SYGVKD. The CDR3 has 12 residues. V was pared by 8 bases and J by 8 bases, with 13 bases between. DNA of the CDR3: TGTGCCATCGCGGGTAGCACTTATGAGCAGTTCTTC. This sequence encodes CAIAGSTYEQFF.

This clone was seen more than once but under ten times. The chain uses TRBV28 and TRBJ2-7, with 9 nucleotides matching TRBD1. Germline V CDR1 and CDR2: MDHEN, SYDVKM. The V gene end was trimmed by 2 bases and the J gene end by 6 bases; junction bases not matched to a gene: 5. The CDR3 is made up of 14 amino acids. The chain's CDR3 is CASSLPGQGPEQYF. The CDR3 nucleotides are TGTGCCAGCAGTTTACCGGGACAGGGACCCGAGCAGTACTTC.

The chain uses TRBV18 and TRBJ2-2, with a tentative D call TRBD2 (6 bases). CDR3 size: 17 residues. Germline assignment: CDR1 KGHSH and CDR2 LQKENI. V lost 0 bases to trimming and J lost 4 bases, with 15 bases between them. CDR3 residues: CASSPPGQVSGTGELFF. DNA of the CDR3: TGTGCCAGCTCACCACCGGGGCAGGTTAGCGGCACCGGGGAGCTGTTTTTT.

The chain combines TRBV27 with TRBJ1-2, with D possibly TRBD1 on 6 matching bases. Trimming removed 4 bases from V and 8 bases from J, with 20 bases in between. The CDR3 runs to 15 residues. Germline-derived CDR1 and CDR2 are MNHEY and SMNVEV (reference sequence). CDR3 nucleotides: TGTGCCAGCAGTTACCTCAGTGGGGGGCGAGACGGCTACACCTTC. It codes for CASSYLSGGRDGYTF.

The chain links TRBV19 to TRBJ2-2, with TRBD2 as a possible D gene (7 bases). Germline V gene sequence: CDR1 LNHDA, CDR2 SQIVND (reference sequence). The V end was cut by 5 bases, the J end by 5 bases, with 12 bases between. There are 14 residues in the CDR3. In DNA, the CDR3 is TGTGCCAGTAGTCGGGGGGCCGCAACCGGGGAGCTGTTTTTT. Protein: CASSRGAATGELFF.

The V gene is TRBV5-4, the J gene TRBJ2-7; the D is unclear. V was trimmed by 1 base and J by 0 bases, leaving 2 bases between them. The CDR3 length is 12 residues. The germline CDR1 and CDR2 sequences are SGHNT and YYREEE (reference sequence). CDR3 sequence reads: CASSLSSYEQYF. CDR3 nucleotide sequence: TGTGCCAGCAGCTTGAGCTCCTACGAGCAGTACTTC.

The V call is TRBV30, the J call TRBJ1-2, with 11 nucleotides matching TRBD1. The V and J ends lost 5 bases and 3 bases, in that order; junction bases with no gene match: 2. Germline lookup yields CDR1 GTSNPN and CDR2 SVGIG (reference sequence). The CDR3 contains 13 residues. CDR3 amino acids: CAWGTGGYYGYTF. CDR3 in DNA: TGTGCCTGGGGGACAGGGGGATACTATGGCTACACCTTC. Full variable domain (outside the CDR3, taken from reference TRBV30 and TRBJ1-2): SQTIHQWPATLVQPVGSPLSLECTVEGTSNPNLYWYRQAAGRGLQLLFYSVGIGQISSEVPQNLSASRPQDRQFILSSKKLLLSDSGFYLCAWGTGGYYGYTFGSGTRLTVV.